The rows below give T cell receptor beta chains drawn from one sample of a study of ipilimumab plus nivolumab after autologous stem cell transplantation. The table came from immunoSEQ multiplex PCR; TCRdb's copy has only in-frame clones and leaves some out. The sample includes about 25,000 clones, about 82% of them seen just once. Material: PBMCs, obtained in a trial of ipilimumab plus nivolumab as post-transplant consolidation. The receptor source for this set is a male donor with diffuse large B-cell lymphoma. Both conserved end residues are part of each CDR3. A D gene is named only where the DNA matches it firmly.

CDR3 length	V gene	D gene	J gene	CDR3 protein
14	TRBV5-4	-	TRBJ1-3	CASSLGGSGNTIYF
13	TRBV19	-	TRBJ1-1	CASSTAMNTEAFF
18	TRBV4-2	TRBD2	TRBJ2-3	CASSQDGGGLASTDTQYF
14	TRBV7-9	-	TRBJ2-5	CASSLAEAKETQYF
15	TRBV11-2	TRBD2	TRBJ2-2	CASSRSGGASGELFF
15	TRBV5-1	TRBD2	TRBJ2-5	CASSKGLAVKETQYF
15	TRBV4-1	-	TRBJ1-2	CASSQTDTATYGYTF
17	TRBV7-9	-	TRBJ1-3	CASSHGGRGRSGNTIYF
14	TRBV5-1	TRBD2	TRBJ2-7	CASSLVVSGYEQYF
12	TRBV6-5	-	TRBJ1-1	CASSRTGLEAFF
14	TRBV6-1	-	TRBJ2-4	CASSEKGGGDIQYF
13	TRBV6-5	TRBD1	TRBJ1-1	CAIHRGRNTEAFF
17	TRBV19	TRBD2	TRBJ2-1	CASTPRTSLSSYNEQFF
15	TRBV16	-	TRBJ2-1	CASSRGQGTYNEQFF
13	TRBV11-2	-	TRBJ1-2	CASSRGRDVIYTF
14	TRBV5-1	TRBD1	TRBJ1-1	CASSNDRGGTEAFF
14	TRBV5-5	-	TRBJ2-1	CAWQRGLLYNEQFF
17	TRBV4-1	-	TRBJ2-1	CASSQEPRPGGNNEQFF
14	TRBV9	-	TRBJ1-2	CASSAWGSDYGYTF
14	TRBV7-9	TRBD2	TRBJ2-5	CASSPGGRQETQYF
17	TRBV12-5	TRBD2	TRBJ2-2	CASGLVGGSGGTGELFF
15	TRBV7-2	-	TRBJ2-3	CASSSDRLTRDTQYF
15	TRBV5-1	-	TRBJ1-5	CASSLEFGGNQPQHF
14	TRBV6-5	TRBD1	TRBJ2-7	CASSDRQGGYEQYF
13	TRBV7-8	-	TRBJ1-2	CASSWAANYGYTF
15	TRBV7-9	TRBD2	TRBJ2-5	CASSLSSGLAETQYF
15	TRBV6-1	-	TRBJ1-5	CASTRAGTQDQPQHF
15	TRBV7-6	-	TRBJ2-2	CASSSRSVPTGELFF
15	TRBV6-1	-	TRBJ2-3	CASSEEVVWTDTQYF
15	TRBV5-6	-	TRBJ1-4	CASSFRGGGIEKLFF
13	TRBV6-5	TRBD2	TRBJ2-5	CASSAGGGETQYF
16	TRBV28	-	TRBJ2-7	CASSPTGTGSSYEQYF
14	TRBV18	TRBD1	TRBJ2-7	CASSPNPGGYEQYF
17	TRBV5-4	TRBD2	TRBJ2-3	CASSPTSSGGARDTQYF
15	TRBV6-5	TRBD1	TRBJ1-3	CASRQQGVVGNTIYF
14	TRBV27	-	TRBJ2-7	CASSLIGTLYEQYF
15	TRBV6-5	TRBD1	TRBJ2-7	CASSYSTGGSREQYF
14	TRBV5-4	TRBD1	TRBJ2-5	CASRGQGAWETQYF
17	TRBV5-5	-	TRBJ1-2	CASSLDFSVRIDYGYTF
14	TRBV6-4	-	TRBJ1-3	CASSLRGNGNTIYF
16	TRBV19	-	TRBJ2-4	CASSIVASLAKNIQYF
16	TRBV5-1	-	TRBJ1-1	CASSLVGEQWNTEAFF
13	TRBV10-1	-	TRBJ2-7	CASSELKDHEQYF
11	TRBV11-2	-	TRBJ2-5	CASSYGETQYF
18	TRBV5-1	-	TRBJ1-1	CASSLLPRAGQLNTEAFF
14	TRBV15	TRBD1	TRBJ2-7	CATSRRQGEDEQYF
15	TRBV7-9	-	TRBJ2-5	CASSQGHLTGETQYF
13	TRBV5-1	-	TRBJ2-5	CASGYDRFQTQYF
15	TRBV9	-	TRBJ2-1	CASSVDGSPDHEQFF
15	TRBV5-8	-	TRBJ1-4	CASSVRQERGEKLFF
16	TRBV18	-	TRBJ1-1	CASSPLITRMNTEAFF
13	TRBV7-2	-	TRBJ2-7	CASSTDGRVEQYF
15	TRBV7-7	TRBD1	TRBJ1-4	CASSIRETGLEKLFF
16	TRBV7-9	TRBD2	TRBJ2-3	CASSPLAGGGPDTQYF
14	TRBV19	-	TRBJ1-1	CASSITGTNTEAFF
13	TRBV5-6	-	TRBJ1-5	CASSYERGQPQHF
15	TRBV6-1	-	TRBJ2-1	CASSERGLVGNEQFF
13	TRBV11-1	-	TRBJ2-5	CASSFPGGETQYF
17	TRBV11-2	TRBD2	TRBJ2-3	CASSSISRGGRTDTQYF